The sequence of this T cell receptor beta chain was determined in a study of Graves' ophthalmopathy and Graves' hyperthyroidism. The sequenced template was RNA, covering the TCR beta CDR3 region. Following a first-round RT-PCR that used HTBI primers, a second-round multiplex PCR was carried out. TCRdb called the multiplex PCR reads again in MiXCR, with one record for every CDR3 protein. Here the sample spans a few hundred thousand distinct CDR3 sequences, roughly 21% being singletons. The V and J ends lost 2 bases and 5 bases respectively, with 15 bases between them. The CDR3 consists of 15 residues. The germline gives CDR1 DFQATT, CDR2 SNEGSKA (reference sequence). The PBMCs originated from roughly 10 ml of fresh peripheral blood. Study outcomes and limitations: A majority of expanded thyroid clonotypes exceeding 0.001 frequency were likewise present in blood.

In this sample, this clonotype turned up many times. As yet, its antigen is unknown. The chain links TRBV20-1 to TRBJ1-4; D gene uncertain. The sample taken for sequencing was peripheral blood. The receptor's source is a woman younger than 30 with stable Graves' hyperthyroidism. CDR3 amino acids: CSARYFSLSNEKLFF. DNA of the CDR3: TGCAGTGCTAGATACTTCTCCCTCTCGAATGAAAAACTGTTTTTT.